A single sample gave rise to the 8 T cell receptor beta chains below, sequenced in a study of T-cell memory formation after mild COVID-19. TCRdb itself ran the 5' RACE reads through MiXCR, one entry per CDR3 protein. The table lists around 500,000 distinct CDR3 sequences, about 20% of them singletons, with around an eighth in the top ten. The sequencing sample was made of PBMCs or a T cell subset sorted from them (not recorded which). These receptors came from an adult woman who had mild COVID-19 (a few samples of this study predate the infection). Cell type and time point are not known.

The chain has TRBV5-6 and TRBJ2-5, with 10 nucleotides matching TRBD2. V trimming: 4 bases; J trimming: 6 bases; junction bases outside the gene matches: 15. Germline V gene lookup returns CDR1 SGHDT and CDR2 YYEEEE. The CDR3 contains 17 residues. This CDR3 reads CASSKGGGLARGKTQYF. The DNA for the CDR3 is TGTGCCAGCAGCAAAGGTGGGGGACTAGCGAGAGGAAAGACCCAGTACTTC.

CDR3 sequence (DNA): TGTGCCAGCACCCCGGGGACAGGGGGCGCCGAGCAGTACTTC. Its protein product is CASTPGTGGAEQYF. J is TRBJ2-7 and V is TRBV7-8; TRBD1 agrees at 12 bases. V was pared by 7 bases and J by 6 bases, with 7 bases of the junction left unmatched. Germline V gene sequence: CDR1 SGHVS, CDR2 FQNEAQ. CDR3 length equals 14 residues. Filled out from reference TRBV7-8 and TRBJ2-7, the complete variable domain reads GAGVSQSPRYKVAKRGQDVALRCDPISGHVSLFWYQQALGQGPEFLTYFQNEAQLDKSGLPSDRFFAERPEGSVSTLKIQRTQQEDSAVYLCASTPGTGGAEQYFGPGTRLTVT.

The V call is TRBV7-8, the J call TRBJ1-1, with D possibly matching TRBD1 (5 bases). V lost 5 bases and J lost 1, with 20 bases in between. The CDR3 is 17 amino acids. From germline, CDR1 is SGHVS and CDR2 FQNEAQ. The CDR3 loop reads CASSPLRGGRKNTEAFF. In nucleotides, the CDR3 is TGTGCCAGCAGCCCTTTGCGGGGCGGCCGCAAGAACACTGAAGCTTTCTTT.

This chain uses TRBV7-2 with TRBJ2-7; D is perhaps TRBD2 (5 bases). Trimming removed 3 bases at V and 3 bases at J, with 6 bases between. CDR1 is SGHTA, CDR2 FQGNSA, per germline. This CDR3 has 12 residues. CDR3 nucleotides: TGTGCCAGCAGCTTCACTAGCTACGAGCAGTACTTC. Translating it yields CASSFTSYEQYF.

This clonotype was found many times. CDR3 DNA: TGTGCCAGCAGCCTCTTCCCTGTGGGGACCAAAGAGACCCAGTACTTC. Protein sequence: CASSLFPVGTKETQYF. V gene TRBV12-3 or TRBV12-4 combines with J gene TRBJ2-5; D possibly matches TRBD1 or TRBD2 (5 bases each). There are 16 residues in the CDR3. V gave up 6 bases and J gave up 3 bases, with 20 bases separating them.

This clonotype was found a few times. The J gene is TRBJ2-7, the V gene TRBV7-3; 12 bases match TRBD1. Trimming took 6 bases from V and 6 from J; bases not matched to a gene: 6. This CDR3 contains 14 residues. Germline V gives CDR1 SGHTA, CDR2 FQGTGA. CDR3 sequence reads: CASSPGQGAVEQYF. The CDR3 DNA follows: TGTGCCAGCAGTCCGGGACAGGGGGCCGTCGAGCAGTACTTC.

This clonotype came up a few times. V is TRBV10-3 and J is TRBJ2-7; D gene unclear. Germline V gene data show CDR1 as ENHRY and CDR2 as SYGVKD. Trimming left V 3 bases short and J 0 bases short, with 3 bases between. CDR3 size: 12 residues. This CDR3 reads CAISDSSYEQYF. The CDR3 region has the DNA TGTGCCATCAGTGACAGCTCCTACGAGCAGTACTTC.

The sample holds a few counts of this clonotype. The chain carries TRBV29-1 and TRBJ1-2; D not resolved. Germline-derived CDR1 and CDR2 are SQVTM and ANQGSEA. Trimming removed 0 bases from V and 7 bases from J, with 9 bases in between. CDR3 length equals 12 residues. CDR3 coding DNA: TGCAGCGTTGAAGAAATTAAGTTTGGCTACACCTTC. Translation: CSVEEIKFGYTF.